A selection of T cell receptor beta chains follows, all from one sample in a study of T cell responses to AZD1222 COVID-19 vaccine. Some clones are missing from TCRdb's copy, which holds only in-frame ones; the method was immunoSEQ multiplex PCR. The sample holds 120,000 to 150,000 clones, around 90% seen once. Here the sequenced sample was peripheral blood, taken 28 days after the second AZD1222 dose. These receptors were collected from an adult who received the AZD1222 COVID-19 vaccine. CDR3s include the opening cysteine and the closing phenylalanine or tryptophan. Each record gives: D gene, V gene, clone size, CDR3 protein. The D gene is left open where the match is weak. Clone size is given for some rows only: seen once, a few or many times, or a class if the clone is expanded.

d_gene: TRBD1; v_gene: TRBV27; abundance: .; CDR3aa: CASSTPGQRYEQYF
d_gene: .; v_gene: TRBV18; abundance: .; CDR3aa: CASSPIQGSTDTQYF
d_gene: .; v_gene: TRBV29-1; abundance: .; CDR3aa: CSVRLSYEQYF
d_gene: TRBD1; v_gene: TRBV19; abundance: .; CDR3aa: CATARSTGGNEQFF
d_gene: TRBD1; v_gene: TRBV9; abundance: .; CDR3aa: CASSSTGGREKLFF
d_gene: TRBD1; v_gene: TRBV29-1; abundance: once; CDR3aa: CSVEDRGDRDYEQYF
d_gene: .; v_gene: TRBV5-1; abundance: few; CDR3aa: CASSTDTSDEQYF
d_gene: TRBD1; v_gene: TRBV7-2; abundance: .; CDR3aa: CASSLLDRVVYEQYF
d_gene: .; v_gene: TRBV6-5; abundance: .; CDR3aa: CASSGLITDTQYF
d_gene: TRBD2; v_gene: TRBV2; abundance: .; CDR3aa: CASSAPGLAAYNEQFF
d_gene: .; v_gene: TRBV6-5; abundance: .; CDR3aa: CASSYRGQMEEQYF